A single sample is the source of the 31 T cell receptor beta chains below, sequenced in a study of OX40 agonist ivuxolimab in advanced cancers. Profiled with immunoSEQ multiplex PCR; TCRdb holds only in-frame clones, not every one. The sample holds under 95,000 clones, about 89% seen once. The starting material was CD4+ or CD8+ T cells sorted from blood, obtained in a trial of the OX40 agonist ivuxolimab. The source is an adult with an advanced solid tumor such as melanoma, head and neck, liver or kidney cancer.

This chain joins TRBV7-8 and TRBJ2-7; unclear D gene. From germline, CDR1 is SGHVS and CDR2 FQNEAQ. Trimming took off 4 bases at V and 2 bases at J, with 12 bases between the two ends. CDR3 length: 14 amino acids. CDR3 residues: CASSSLVGPYEQYF. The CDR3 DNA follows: TGTGCCAGCAGCTCCCTAGTGGGTCCCTACGAGCAGTACTTC.

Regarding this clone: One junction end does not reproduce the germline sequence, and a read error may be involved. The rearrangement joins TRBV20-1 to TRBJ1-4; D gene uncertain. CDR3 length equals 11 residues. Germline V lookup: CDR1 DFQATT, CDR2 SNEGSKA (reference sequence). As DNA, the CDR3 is TGCAGTGCTTGGAACCCCTCGGAGACCTCTTTT. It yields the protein CSAWNPSETSF.

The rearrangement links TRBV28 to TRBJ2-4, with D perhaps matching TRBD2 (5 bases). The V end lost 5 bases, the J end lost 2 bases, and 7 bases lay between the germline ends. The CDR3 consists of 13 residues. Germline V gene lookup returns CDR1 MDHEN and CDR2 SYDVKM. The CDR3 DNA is TGTGCCAGCAGTCCGGGAACCAAAAACATTCAGTACTTC. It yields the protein CASSPGTKNIQYF.

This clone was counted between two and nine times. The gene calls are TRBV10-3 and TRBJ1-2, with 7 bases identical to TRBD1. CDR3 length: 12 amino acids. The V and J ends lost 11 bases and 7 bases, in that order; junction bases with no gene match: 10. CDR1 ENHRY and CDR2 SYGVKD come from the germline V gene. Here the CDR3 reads CAVTGEGGGYTF. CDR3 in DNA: TGTGCCGTTACAGGGGAAGGGGGTGGCTACACCTTC.

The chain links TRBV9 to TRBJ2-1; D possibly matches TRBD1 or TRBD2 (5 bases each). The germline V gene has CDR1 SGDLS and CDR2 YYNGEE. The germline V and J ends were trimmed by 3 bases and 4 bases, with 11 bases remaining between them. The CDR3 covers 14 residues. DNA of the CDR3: TGTGCCAGCAGCGAACCGGGACCATACAATGAGCAGTTCTTC. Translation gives CASSEPGPYNEQFF.

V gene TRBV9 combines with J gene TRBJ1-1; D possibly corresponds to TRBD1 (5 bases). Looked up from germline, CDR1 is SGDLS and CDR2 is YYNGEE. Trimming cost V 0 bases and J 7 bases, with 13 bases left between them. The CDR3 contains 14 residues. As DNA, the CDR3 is TGTGCCAGCAGCGTAGTAGGGACGGACCTTGAAGCTTTCTTT. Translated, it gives CASSVVGTDLEAFF.

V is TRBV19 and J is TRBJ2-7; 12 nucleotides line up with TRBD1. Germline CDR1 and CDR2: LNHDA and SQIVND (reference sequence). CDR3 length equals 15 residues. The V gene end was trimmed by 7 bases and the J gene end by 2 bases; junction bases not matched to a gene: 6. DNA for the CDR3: TGTGCCAGTACCTCCGGGACAGGGGGCCCCTACGAGCAGTACTTC. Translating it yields CASTSGTGGPYEQYF.

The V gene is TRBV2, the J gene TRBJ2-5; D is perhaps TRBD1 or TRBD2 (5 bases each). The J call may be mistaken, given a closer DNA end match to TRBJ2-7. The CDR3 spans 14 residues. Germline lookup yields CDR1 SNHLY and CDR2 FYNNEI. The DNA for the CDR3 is TGTGCCAGCAGCGGGGAGACTGGGGGCTACGAGCAGTACTTC. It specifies CASSGETGGYEQYF.

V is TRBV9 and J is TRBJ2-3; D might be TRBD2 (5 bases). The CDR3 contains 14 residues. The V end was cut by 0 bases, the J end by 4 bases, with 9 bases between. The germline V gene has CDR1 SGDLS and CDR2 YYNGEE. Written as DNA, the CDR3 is TGTGCCAGCAGCGTAGGACTAATAGCAGATACGCAGTATTTT. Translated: CASSVGLIADTQYF.

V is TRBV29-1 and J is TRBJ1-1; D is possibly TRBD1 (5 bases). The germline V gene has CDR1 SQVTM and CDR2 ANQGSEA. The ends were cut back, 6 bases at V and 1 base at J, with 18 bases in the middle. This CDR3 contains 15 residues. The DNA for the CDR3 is TGCAGCGTCCGGAGATCGGCAGGGCCGAACACTGAAGCTTTCTTT. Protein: CSVRRSAGPNTEAFF.

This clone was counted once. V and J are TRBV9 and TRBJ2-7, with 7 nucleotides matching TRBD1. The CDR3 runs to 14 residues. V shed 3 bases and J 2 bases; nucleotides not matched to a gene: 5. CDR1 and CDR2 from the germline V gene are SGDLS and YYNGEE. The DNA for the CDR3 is TGTGCCAGCAGCGGGGCCGGGACAGCCTACGAGCAGTACTTC. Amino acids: CASSGAGTAYEQYF.

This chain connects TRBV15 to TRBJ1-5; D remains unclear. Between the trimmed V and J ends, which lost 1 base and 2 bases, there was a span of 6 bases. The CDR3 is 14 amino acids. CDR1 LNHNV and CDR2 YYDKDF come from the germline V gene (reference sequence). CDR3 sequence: CATSRGRRNQPQHF. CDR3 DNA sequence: TGTGCCACCAGCAGAGGAAGGCGCAATCAGCCCCAGCATTTT.

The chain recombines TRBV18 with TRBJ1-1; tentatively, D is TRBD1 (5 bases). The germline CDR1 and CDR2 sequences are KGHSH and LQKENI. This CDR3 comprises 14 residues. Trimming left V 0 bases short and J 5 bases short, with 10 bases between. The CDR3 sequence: CASSPPQGRTEAFF. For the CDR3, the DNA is TGTGCCAGCTCACCACCGCAGGGTCGAACTGAAGCTTTCTTT. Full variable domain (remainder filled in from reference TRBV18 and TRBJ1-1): NAGVMQNPRHLVRRRGQEARLRCSPMKGHSHVYWYRQLPEEGLKFMVYLQKENIIDESGMPKERFSAEFPKEGPSILRIQQVVRGDSAAYFCASSPPQGRTEAFFGQGTRLTVV.

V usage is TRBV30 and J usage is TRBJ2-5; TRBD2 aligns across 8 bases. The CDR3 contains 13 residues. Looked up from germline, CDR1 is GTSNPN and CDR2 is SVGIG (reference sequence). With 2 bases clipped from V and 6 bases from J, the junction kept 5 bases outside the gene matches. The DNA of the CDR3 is TGTGCCTGGAGTTCCGGGACTAGTAAGACCCAGTACTTC. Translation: CAWSSGTSKTQYF.

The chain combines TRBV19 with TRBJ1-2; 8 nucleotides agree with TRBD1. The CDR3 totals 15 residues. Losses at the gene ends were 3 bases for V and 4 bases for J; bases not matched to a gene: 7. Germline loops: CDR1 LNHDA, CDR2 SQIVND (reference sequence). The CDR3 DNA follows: TGTGCCAGTAGTATCTTGGACAGGGAGGGCTATGGCTACACCTTC. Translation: CASSILDREGYGYTF. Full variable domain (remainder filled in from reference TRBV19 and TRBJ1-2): DGGITQSPKYLFRKEGQNVTLSCEQNLNHDAMYWYRQDPGQGLRLIYYSQIVNDFQKGDIAEGYSVSREKKESFPLTVTSAQKNPTAFYLCASSILDREGYGYTFGSGTRLTVV.

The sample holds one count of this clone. DNA of the CDR3: TGCAGCACAAGCGGGAGGCCCACAGATACGCAGTATTTT. This translates into CSTSGRPTDTQYF. V is TRBV29-1 and J is TRBJ2-3; 9 bases align to TRBD2. Trimming cost V 8 bases and J 2 bases; bases outside gene matches: 5. Per the germline V gene, CDR1 is SQVTM and CDR2 is ANQGSEA. CDR3 length equals 13 residues.

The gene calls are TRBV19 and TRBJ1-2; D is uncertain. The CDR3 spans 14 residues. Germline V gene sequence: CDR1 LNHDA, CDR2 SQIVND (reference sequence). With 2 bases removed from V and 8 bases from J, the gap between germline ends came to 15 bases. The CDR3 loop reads CASSIQVRRGGYTF. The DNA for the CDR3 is TGTGCCAGTAGTATACAGGTCCGGCGAGGGGGCTACACCTTC.

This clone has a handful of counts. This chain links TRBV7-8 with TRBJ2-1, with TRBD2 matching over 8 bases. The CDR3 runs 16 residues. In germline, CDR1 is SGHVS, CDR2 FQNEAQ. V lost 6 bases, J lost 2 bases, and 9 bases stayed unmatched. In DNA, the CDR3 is TGTGCCAGCAGTCCCGTCCGGGGGGGCACCTACAATGAGCAGTTCTTC. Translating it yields CASSPVRGGTYNEQFF.

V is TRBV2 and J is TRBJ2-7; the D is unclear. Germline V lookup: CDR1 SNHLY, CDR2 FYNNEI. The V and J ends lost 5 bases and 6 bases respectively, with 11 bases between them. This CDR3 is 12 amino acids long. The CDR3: CASSIGFGEQYF. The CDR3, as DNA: TGTGCCAGCAGTATAGGGTTCGGCGAGCAGTACTTC.

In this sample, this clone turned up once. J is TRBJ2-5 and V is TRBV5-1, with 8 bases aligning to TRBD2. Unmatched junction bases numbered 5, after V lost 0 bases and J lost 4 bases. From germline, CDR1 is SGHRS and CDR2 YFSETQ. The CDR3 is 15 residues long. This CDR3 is CASSLAGLAGETQYF. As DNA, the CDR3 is TGCGCCAGCAGCTTGGCGGGGCTAGCGGGAGAGACCCAGTACTTC.

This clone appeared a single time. The DNA for the CDR3 is TGTGCCAGCAGCCCCCAGGGCAGGGGGCGTTGGAACACTGAAGCTTTCTTT. As protein: CASSPQGRGRWNTEAFF. The rearrangement uses TRBV7-3 and TRBJ1-1, with 8 bases fitting TRBD1. The V gene's germline CDR1 is SGHTA and CDR2 FQGTGA. The length of the CDR3 is 17 residues. V trimming: 5 bases; J trimming: 1 base; junction bases outside the gene matches: 12.

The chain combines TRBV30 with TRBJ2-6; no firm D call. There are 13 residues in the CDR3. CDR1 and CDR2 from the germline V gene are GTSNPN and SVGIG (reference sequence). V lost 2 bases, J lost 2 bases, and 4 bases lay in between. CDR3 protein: CAWSKTGANVLTF. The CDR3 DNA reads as TGTGCCTGGAGTAAGACTGGGGCCAACGTCCTGACTTTC.

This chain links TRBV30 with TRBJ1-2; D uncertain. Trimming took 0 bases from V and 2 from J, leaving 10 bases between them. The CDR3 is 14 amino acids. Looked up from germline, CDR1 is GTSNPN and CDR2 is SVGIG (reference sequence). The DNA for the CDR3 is TGTGCCTGGAGTGTATACAGAATAAACTATGGCTACACCTTC. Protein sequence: CAWSVYRINYGYTF. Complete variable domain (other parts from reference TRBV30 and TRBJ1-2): SQTIHQWPATLVQPVGSPLSLECTVEGTSNPNLYWYRQAAGRGLQLLFYSVGIGQISSEVPQNLSASRPQDRQFILSSKKLLLSDSGFYLCAWSVYRINYGYTFGSGTRLTVV.

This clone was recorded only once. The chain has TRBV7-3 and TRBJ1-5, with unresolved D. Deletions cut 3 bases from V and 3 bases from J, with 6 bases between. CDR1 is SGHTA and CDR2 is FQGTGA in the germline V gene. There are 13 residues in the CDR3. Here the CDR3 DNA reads TGTGCCAGCAGCTTTGGTTTCAATCAGCCCCAGCATTTT. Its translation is CASSFGFNQPQHF.

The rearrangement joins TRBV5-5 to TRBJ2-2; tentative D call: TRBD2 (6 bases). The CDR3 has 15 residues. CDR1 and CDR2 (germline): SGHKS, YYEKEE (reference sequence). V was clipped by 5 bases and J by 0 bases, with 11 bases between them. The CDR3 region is CASSHGSPNTGELFF. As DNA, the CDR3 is TGTGCCAGCAGTCACGGGAGTCCGAACACCGGGGAGCTGTTTTTT.

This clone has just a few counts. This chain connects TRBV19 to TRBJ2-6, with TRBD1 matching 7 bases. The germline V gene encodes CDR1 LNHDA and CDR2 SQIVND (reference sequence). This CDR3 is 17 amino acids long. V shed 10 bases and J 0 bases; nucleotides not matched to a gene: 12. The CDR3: CATAADRLLSGANVLTF. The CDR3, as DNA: TGTGCCACTGCGGCGGACAGGCTCCTCTCTGGGGCCAACGTCCTGACTTTC.

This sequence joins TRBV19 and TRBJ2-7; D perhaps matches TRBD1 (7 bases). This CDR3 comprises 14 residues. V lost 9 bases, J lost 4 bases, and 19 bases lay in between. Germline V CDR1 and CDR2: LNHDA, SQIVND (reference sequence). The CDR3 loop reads CASNRGGFSYEQYF. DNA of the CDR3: TGTGCCAGCAACAGGGGAGGATTTAGTTACGAGCAGTACTTC.

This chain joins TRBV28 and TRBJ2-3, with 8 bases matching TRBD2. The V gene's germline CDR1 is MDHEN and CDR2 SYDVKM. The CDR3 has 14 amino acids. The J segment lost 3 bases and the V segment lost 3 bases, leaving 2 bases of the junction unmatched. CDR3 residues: CASSFLAGTDTQYF. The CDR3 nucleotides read TGTGCCAGCAGTTTCTTAGCGGGAACAGATACGCAGTATTTT.

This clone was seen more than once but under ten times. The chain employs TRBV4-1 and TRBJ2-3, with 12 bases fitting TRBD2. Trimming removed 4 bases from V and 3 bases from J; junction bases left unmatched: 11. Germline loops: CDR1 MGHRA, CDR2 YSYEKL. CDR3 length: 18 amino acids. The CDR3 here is CASSPGLAGPSGTDTQYF. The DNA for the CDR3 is TGCGCCAGCAGCCCCGGACTAGCGGGGCCCTCTGGAACAGATACGCAGTATTTT.

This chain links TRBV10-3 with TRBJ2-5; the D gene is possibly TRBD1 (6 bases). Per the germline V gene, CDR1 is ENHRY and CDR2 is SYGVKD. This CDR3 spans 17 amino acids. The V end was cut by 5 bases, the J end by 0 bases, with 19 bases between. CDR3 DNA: TGTGCCATCAGTCCGGGACCAGGGGTCCAGTACCAAGAGACCCAGTACTTC. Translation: CAISPGPGVQYQETQYF.

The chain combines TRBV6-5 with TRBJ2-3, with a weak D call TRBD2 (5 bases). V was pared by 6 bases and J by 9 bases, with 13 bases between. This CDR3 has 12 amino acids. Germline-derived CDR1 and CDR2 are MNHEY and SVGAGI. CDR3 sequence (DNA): TGTGCCAGCAGCCAACTCGCGGGCACGCAGTATTTT. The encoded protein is CASSQLAGTQYF.